This T cell receptor beta chain emerged from a study of blood T cell repertoires in COVID-19. Study as a whole: The United States, Italy and Spain provided the acute and convalescent COVID-19 samples. Sources were T cells, B-cell-depleted T cells, or PBMCs; the material itself was cDNA or gDNA.

Germline CDR1 MNHNS, CDR2 SASEGT. CDR3 size: 16 residues. J was trimmed by 4 bases and V by 1 base; bases with no gene match: 5. Authors' analysis steps: Estimated nucleated cell counts came from reference gene primer amplification. This table comes from immunoSEQ multiplex PCR, and its TCRdb copy is limited to in-frame clones, with some not included. Clonal size and the V and J genes are those of that table, whereas D and trimming came from the DNA. Among more than 80,000 clones listed, around 80% were seen once. This receptor was taken from a man aged 50 to 60 with active or convalescent COVID-19. The chain recombines TRBV6-1 with TRBJ1-5; TRBD1 aligns across 9 bases. The specimen sequenced was peripheral blood. CDR3 protein: CASSEETGGWNQPQHF. For the CDR3, the DNA is TGTGCCAGCAGTGAAGAGACAGGGGGTTGGAATCAGCCCCAGCATTTT.